Presented here are 25 T cell receptor beta chains from one specimen sequenced in a study of technical replicates of blood from a few donors. Method: immunoSEQ multiplex PCR; TCRdb's copy keeps in-frame clones and lacks some. The data contain roughly 79,000 clones, around four fifths of them singletons. The sequenced material came from PBMCs. Receptor source: a human donor in good health. Some clones in this sample may be carry-over from other donors' samples.

The chain is built from TRBV7-8 and TRBJ1-3; tentative D call: TRBD1 (5 bases). There are 15 residues in the CDR3. Germline V CDR1 and CDR2: SGHVS, FQNEAQ. V lost 5 bases and J 5 bases, leaving 16 bases between the germline ends. The CDR3 sequence is CASSPGMTARNTIYF. The CDR3 DNA follows: TGTGCCAGCAGCCCAGGCATGACAGCCCGAAACACCATATATTTT.

The chain couples TRBV28 to TRBJ1-5, with no clear D. This CDR3 contains 12 residues. Per the germline V gene, CDR1 is MDHEN and CDR2 is SYDVKM. The V end lost 11 bases, the J end lost 4 bases, and 12 bases lay between the germline ends. The chain's CDR3 is CADGTTNQPQHF. The CDR3 region has the DNA TGTGCCGATGGTACCACAAATCAGCCCCAGCATTTT.

The J gene is TRBJ2-5, the V gene TRBV30; D is perhaps TRBD1 (6 bases). The CDR3 loop spans 13 amino acids. V was clipped by 0 bases and J by 7 bases, with 12 bases between them. Germline CDR1 GTSNPN, CDR2 SVGIG (reference sequence). Written as DNA, the CDR3 is TGTGCCTGGAGTGTAGGGACATTCGGGACCCAGTACTTC. Its translation: CAWSVGTFGTQYF.

The J gene is TRBJ1-1, the V gene TRBV4-2, with D perhaps matching TRBD1 (6 bases). The ends were cut back, 1 base at V and 3 bases at J, with 12 bases in the middle. This CDR3 contains 15 residues. Germline loops: CDR1 LGHNA, CDR2 YNFKEQ. DNA of the CDR3: TGTGCCAGCAGCCAAGGCAGGGGTGGCGACACTGAAGCTTTCTTT. It specifies CASSQGRGGDTEAFF.

The chain combines TRBV7-2 with TRBJ1-3; D might be TRBD1 (6 bases). Germline V gene lookup returns CDR1 SGHTA and CDR2 FQGNSA. This CDR3 spans 15 amino acids. Trimming removed 4 bases at V and 2 bases at J, with 12 bases between. The CDR3 coding sequence is TGTGCCAGCAGCTCCGCGTGGGGGCCTGGAAACACCATATATTTT. Protein sequence: CASSSAWGPGNTIYF.

J is TRBJ2-4 and V is TRBV4-1; TRBD1 agrees at 9 bases. The CDR3 runs to 17 residues. Germline V gene data show CDR1 as MGHRA and CDR2 as YSYEKL. V was pared by 3 bases and J by 0 bases, with 6 bases of the junction left unmatched. The CDR3 loop is CASSHQQGALAKNIQYF. Written as DNA, the CDR3 is TGCGCCAGCAGCCACCAACAGGGGGCTCTAGCCAAAAACATTCAGTACTTC.

The chain carries TRBV7-9 and TRBJ2-2; 13 bases are a match to TRBD2. Trimming at V came to 2 bases and at J to 4 bases, leaving 10 bases not matched to a gene. The V gene's germline CDR1 is SEHNR and CDR2 FQNEAQ (reference sequence). This CDR3 comprises 19 residues. The CDR3 protein is CASSLIGLAGVGGTGELFF. The CDR3, as DNA: TGTGCCAGCAGCTTAATAGGACTAGCGGGAGTCGGTGGCACCGGGGAGCTGTTTTTT.

The CDR3 sequence is CASMTSGIDYEQYF. In DNA, the CDR3 is TGTGCCAGCATGACTAGCGGGATTGACTACGAGCAGTACTTC. V is TRBV6-5 and J is TRBJ2-7; 11 nucleotides line up with TRBD2. CDR1 MNHEY and CDR2 SVGAGI come from the germline V gene. V was pared by 7 bases and J by 3 bases, with 5 bases of the junction left unmatched. The CDR3 is 14 residues long.

V usage is TRBV27 and J usage is TRBJ2-1; the match to TRBD2 covers 10 bases. Germline CDR1 reads MNHEY; CDR2 reads SMNVEV (reference sequence). Trimming cost V 5 bases and J 4 bases; bases outside gene matches: 5. CDR3 size: 15 residues. The CDR3 reads CASSGPSGSYNEQFF. CDR3 nucleotides: TGTGCCAGCAGTGGACCTAGCGGGAGTTACAATGAGCAGTTCTTC.

The chain employs TRBV5-6 and TRBJ1-1; D is ambiguous. This CDR3 is built from 14 residues. V gave up 0 bases and J gave up 0 bases, with 6 bases separating them. In germline, CDR1 is SGHDT, CDR2 YYEEEE. Here the CDR3 DNA reads TGTGCCAGCAGCTTGGGTTCGTTGAACACTGAAGCTTTCTTT. Amino acids: CASSLGSLNTEAFF.

This chain links TRBV4-3 with TRBJ1-5; a weak D match, TRBD1 (6 bases). The V end was cut by 1 base, the J end by 6 bases, with 13 bases between. Germline-derived CDR1 and CDR2 are LGHNA and YSLEER. CDR3 length: 15 residues. The CDR3 coding sequence is TGCGCCAGCAGCCAAGGCAGGGGTGGGGGTCAGCCCCAGCATTTT. It is translated as CASSQGRGGGQPQHF.

This clone was detected once. The V call is TRBV19, the J call TRBJ1-4; possibly TRBD1 for D (6 bases). Germline V gene data show CDR1 as LNHDA and CDR2 as SQIVND (reference sequence). The CDR3 runs to 14 residues. The V and J ends lost 5 bases and 7 bases respectively, with 14 bases between them. The CDR3 sequence: CASSGDTRSEKLFF. The CDR3 coding sequence is TGTGCCAGTAGTGGGGACACCAGGAGTGAAAAACTGTTTTTT.

V and J are TRBV5-8 and TRBJ2-5; perhaps TRBD1 as D (6 bases). Trimming left V 8 bases short and J 6 bases short, with 20 bases between. The CDR3 runs to 14 residues. CDR1 is SGHTS, CDR2 YDEGEE, per germline. CDR3 DNA sequence: TGTGCCAGGACCCACAGGGACGGGGTGAAGACCCAGTACTTC. Translating gives CARTHRDGVKTQYF.

The V gene is TRBV5-1, the J gene TRBJ2-1; D might be TRBD2 (5 bases). Germline V gives CDR1 SGHRS, CDR2 YFSETQ. The CDR3 runs 16 residues. V gave up 0 bases and J gave up 1 base, with 11 bases separating them. The CDR3 loop reads CASSLERGSSYNEQFF. The CDR3 DNA is TGCGCCAGCAGCTTGGAACGGGGATCATCCTACAATGAGCAGTTCTTC.

The chain links TRBV9 to TRBJ2-5, with TRBD2 identical over 8 bases. The CDR3 is 16 amino acids. The V segment lost 0 bases and the J segment 1 base; nucleotides outside the gene matches: 5. CDR1 is SGDLS and CDR2 is YYNGEE in the germline V gene. The CDR3 region has the DNA TGTGCCAGCAGCGTAGCTCCCCGGGGGGGCCAAGAGACCCAGTACTTC. Protein: CASSVAPRGGQETQYF.

This clone was recorded a few times. The V gene is TRBV5-6, the J gene TRBJ2-7, with 15 nucleotides matching TRBD2. This CDR3 contains 15 residues. Trimming at V came to 4 bases and at J to 4 bases, leaving 3 bases not matched to a gene. CDR1 and CDR2 from the germline V gene are SGHDT and YYEEEE. This CDR3 is CASSEGLAGGYEQYF. DNA for the CDR3: TGTGCCAGCAGCGAGGGACTAGCGGGGGGTTACGAGCAGTACTTC.

The chain joins TRBV27 to TRBJ1-3; D unclear. Germline V lookup: CDR1 MNHEY, CDR2 SMNVEV (reference sequence). This CDR3 has 18 amino acids. V shed 6 bases and J shed 0 bases, with 21 bases lying between them. CDR3 coding DNA: TGTGCCAGCAGGCCGAGCCCGTATCAGGCCCTCTCTGGAAACACCATATATTTT. Translated, it gives CASRPSPYQALSGNTIYF.

This clone was counted a single time. This sequence joins TRBV13 and TRBJ1-5, with D perhaps TRBD1 (5 bases). Trimming removed 0 bases at V and 6 bases at J, with 12 bases between. Germline CDR1 reads PRHDT; CDR2 reads FYEKMQ (reference sequence). The CDR3 covers 15 residues. The CDR3 sequence: CASSLGVQGGQPQHF. For the CDR3, the DNA is TGTGCCAGCAGCTTAGGGGTCCAGGGCGGTCAGCCCCAGCATTTT.

This chain connects TRBV5-1 to TRBJ2-1, with 8 bases that match TRBD1. V shed 0 bases and J 1 base; nucleotides not matched to a gene: 6. CDR1 is SGHRS, CDR2 YFSETQ, per germline. There are 17 residues in the CDR3. This chain's CDR3 is CASSLGLQGASYNEQFF. The CDR3 nucleotides are TGCGCCAGCAGCTTGGGTCTTCAGGGGGCTTCCTACAATGAGCAGTTCTTC. The whole variable domain, filled in from reference TRBV5-1 and TRBJ2-1, reads KAGVTQTPRYLIKTRGQQVTLSCSPISGHRSVSWYQQTPGQGLQFLFEYFSETQRNKGNFPGRFSGRQFSNSRSEMNVSTLELGDSALYLCASSLGLQGASYNEQFFGPGTRLTVL.

The J gene is TRBJ2-7, the V gene TRBV4-1, with TRBD2 as a possible D gene (6 bases). Germline CDR1 is MGHRA and CDR2 is YSYEKL. V was trimmed by 0 bases and J by 3 bases, leaving 12 bases between them. The CDR3 consists of 15 residues. The CDR3 here is CASSQDWGTDYEQYF. The CDR3 nucleotides are TGCGCCAGCAGCCAAGACTGGGGGACTGACTACGAGCAGTACTTC.

This rearrangement joins TRBV29-1 to TRBJ2-1; TRBD1 aligns across 12 bases. The ends lost 3 bases at V and 7 bases at J; junction bases unmatched: 7. CDR1 is SQVTM, CDR2 ANQGSEA, per germline. The CDR3 consists of 15 residues. This chain's CDR3 is CSVDDGTGGWNEQFF. For the CDR3, the DNA is TGCAGCGTTGATGACGGGACAGGGGGCTGGAATGAGCAGTTCTTC.

This chain links TRBV5-6 with TRBJ2-3, with TRBD2 identical over 9 bases. The CDR3 sequence is 16 residues long. The germline gives CDR1 SGHDT, CDR2 YYEEEE. V dropped 2 bases and J dropped 1; count of bases not matched to a gene: 5. The CDR3, as DNA: TGTGCCAGCAGCTTCAGCGGGGGGCCCCGCACAGATACGCAGTATTTT. Translated, it gives CASSFSGGPRTDTQYF.

The chain joins TRBV10-1 to TRBJ1-2, with 9 bases matching TRBD1. Germline V gene data show CDR1 as WNHNN and CDR2 as SYGVQD (reference sequence). The CDR3 extends over 16 amino acids. Trimming cost V 7 bases and J 4 bases; bases outside gene matches: 13. CDR3 region: CASNQSQGALIYGYTF. The DNA of the CDR3 is TGCGCCAGCAATCAGTCACAGGGGGCGTTGATCTATGGCTACACCTTC.

This clone was counted once. The chain recombines TRBV7-9 with TRBJ1-1; possibly TRBD1 for D (6 bases). Between the trimmed V and J ends, which lost 2 bases and 2 bases, there was a span of 9 bases. From germline, CDR1 is SEHNR and CDR2 FQNEAQ (reference sequence). The CDR3 has 14 residues. The DNA of the CDR3 is TGTGCCAGCAGCTTACGGACAGACAACACTGAAGCTTTCTTT. Translated, it gives CASSLRTDNTEAFF.

This clone was counted between two and nine times. V usage is TRBV19 and J usage is TRBJ2-5, with D tentatively TRBD1 (6 bases). The CDR3 totals 15 residues. Looked up from germline, CDR1 is LNHDA and CDR2 is SQIVND (reference sequence). Between the trimmed V and J ends, which lost 5 bases and 5 bases, there was a span of 18 bases. CDR3 coding DNA: TGTGCCAGTAGTCCCAGGACAGTCGGTGGGGAGACCCAGTACTTC. Encoded protein: CASSPRTVGGETQYF.